The 27 T cell receptor beta chains below come from one sample, sequenced in a study of post-analysis software for immune sequencing data. General study findings and limits: Patients used about 5 TRBV segments, including TRBV5-6, TRBV5-1 and TRBV20-1, more often than controls.

No cognate antigen is known for these TCRs. Researchers reported that TCR beta cDNA libraries carried unique molecular identifiers. Each CDR3 protein gets one entry after TCRdb re-called the PCR reads with MiXCR. The sample holds hundreds of thousands of distinct CDR3 sequences, about 32% seen once. Specimen: blood. All receptors come from a girl aged 10 to 17 with multiple sclerosis.

This clonotype was counted between two and nine times. The chain has TRBV20-1 and TRBJ1-2; 7 bases line up with TRBD1. There are 13 residues in the CDR3. V lost 2 bases, J lost 9 bases, and 9 bases stayed unmatched. The V gene's germline CDR1 is DFQATT and CDR2 SNEGSKA (reference sequence). CDR3: CSARKEDRSRYTF. CDR3 sequence (DNA): TGCAGTGCTAGAAAGGAGGACAGGTCGCGCTACACCTTC.

The V and J genes are TRBV6-6 and TRBJ2-7, with 10 nucleotides matching TRBD1. CDR1 and CDR2 (germline): MNHNY, SVGAGI (reference sequence). This CDR3 contains 16 residues. With 6 bases clipped from V and 4 bases from J, the junction kept 12 bases outside the gene matches. This CDR3 is CASSPQPADRGYEQYF. The CDR3 nucleotides are TGTGCCAGCAGCCCTCAACCAGCGGACAGGGGGTACGAGCAGTACTTC.

This clonotype appeared a few times. The chain uses TRBV6-1 and TRBJ1-5, with 7 bases identical to TRBD1. The germline V gene has CDR1 MNHNS and CDR2 SASEGT. The ends lost 6 bases at V and 1 base at J; junction bases unmatched: 12. This CDR3 region has 17 residues. In DNA, the CDR3 is TGTGCCAGCAGCAGGGACAGTGACATCTTGAGCAATCAGCCCCAGCATTTT. Amino acids: CASSRDSDILSNQPQHF.

There are a few counts of this clonotype. The rearrangement links TRBV5-1 to TRBJ1-6; 8 bases agree with TRBD1. Germline V lookup: CDR1 SGHRS, CDR2 YFSETQ. The ends lost 5 bases at V and 9 bases at J; junction bases unmatched: 10. The CDR3 length is 15 residues. CDR3 amino acids: CASRPGQGLASPLHF. The CDR3 DNA is TGCGCCAGCAGACCAGGACAGGGTCTCGCTTCACCCCTCCACTTT.

This clonotype was counted a few times. Written as DNA, the CDR3 is TGTGCCAGCAGCCCCGGCTACTATGGCTACACCTTC. Translated: CASSPGYYGYTF. This chain connects TRBV6-6 to TRBJ1-2, with no clear D. Germline V gene sequence: CDR1 MNHNY, CDR2 SVGAGI (reference sequence). Trimming left V 6 bases short and J 3 bases short, with 8 bases between. The CDR3 runs 12 residues.

There are a few counts of this clonotype. This chain uses TRBV27 with TRBJ1-1; no clear D. The V and J ends lost 4 bases and 4 bases respectively, with 13 bases between them. The V gene's germline CDR1 is MNHEY and CDR2 SMNVEV (reference sequence). The length of the CDR3 is 14 residues. CDR3 in DNA: TGTGCCAGCAGTTCGGGGTGGGGAAGCACTGAAGCTTTCTTT. It codes for CASSSGWGSTEAFF.

The genes are TRBV20-1 and TRBJ2-3; a possible D gene is TRBD1 (6 bases). CDR3 length: 13 amino acids. Germline values: CDR1 DFQATT, CDR2 SNEGSKA (reference sequence). Trimming removed 6 bases from V and 4 bases from J, with 14 bases in between. DNA for the CDR3: TGCAGTGCCCAGGGGTTGAGCGCAGATACGCAGTATTTT. The encoded protein is CSAQGLSADTQYF.

V and J are TRBV7-2 and TRBJ2-1, with TRBD2 identical over 9 bases. Germline values: CDR1 SGHTA, CDR2 FQGNSA. The CDR3 loop spans 15 amino acids. V dropped 5 bases and J dropped 2; count of bases not matched to a gene: 4. The chain's CDR3 is CASSPAGGPYNEQFF. The DNA for the CDR3 is TGTGCCAGCAGCCCCGCGGGAGGGCCCTACAATGAGCAGTTCTTC.

This clonotype turned up a few times. The V and J genes are TRBV27 and TRBJ2-5, with 8 bases aligning to TRBD1. The germline gives CDR1 MNHEY, CDR2 SMNVEV (reference sequence). The CDR3 consists of 14 residues. V was pared by 3 bases and J by 11 bases, with 11 bases of the junction left unmatched. The CDR3 spells CASSLTGVLEWQYF. For the CDR3, the DNA is TGTGCCAGCAGTTTGACAGGGGTACTGGAGTGGCAGTACTTC.

The genes are TRBV7-9 and TRBJ2-3; 10 bases align to TRBD2. The V segment lost 5 bases and the J segment 0 bases; nucleotides outside the gene matches: 5. CDR3 length: 16 amino acids. CDR1 SEHNR and CDR2 FQNEAQ come from the germline V gene (reference sequence). The CDR3 spells CASSKRTSGSTDTQYF. In nucleotides, the CDR3 is TGTGCCAGCAGCAAAAGGACTAGCGGTAGCACAGATACGCAGTATTTT. The whole variable domain, filled in from reference TRBV7-9 and TRBJ2-3, reads DTGVSQNPRHKITKRGQNVTFRCDPISEHNRLYWYRQTLGQGPEFLTYFQNEAQLEKSRLLSDRFSAERPKGSFSTLEIQRTEQGDSAMYLCASSKRTSGSTDTQYFGPGTRLTVL.

This clonotype was counted many times. This chain joins TRBV6-5 and TRBJ2-7; D is unclear. V lost 4 bases, J lost 5 bases, and 12 bases lay in between. The CDR3 is made up of 13 amino acids. Germline loops: CDR1 MNHEY, CDR2 SVGAGI. CDR3 sequence reads: CASSSRSGDEQYF. The CDR3 coding sequence is TGTGCCAGCAGTTCTAGGAGTGGCGACGAGCAGTACTTC.

This clonotype was observed a handful of times. This sequence joins TRBV29-1 and TRBJ2-2; 9 bases align to TRBD2. There are 14 residues in the CDR3. Germline trimming cut 6 bases from V and 6 bases from J; bases unmatched to any gene: 8. Germline V gives CDR1 SQVTM, CDR2 ANQGSEA. The CDR3 sequence: CSVGVAGASGELFF. DNA of the CDR3: TGCAGCGTGGGAGTAGCGGGAGCGTCCGGGGAGCTGTTTTTT.

The chain employs TRBV2 and TRBJ1-1; D unresolved. Germline CDR1 is SNHLY and CDR2 is FYNNEI. CDR3 size: 13 residues. V shed 6 bases and J shed 2 bases, with 10 bases lying between them. CDR3 in amino acids: CASSPTRNTEAFF. CDR3 sequence (DNA): TGTGCCAGCAGCCCTACCCGAAACACTGAAGCTTTCTTT.

The chain carries TRBV5-1 and TRBJ1-2, with 9 bases identical to TRBD1. Germline lookup yields CDR1 SGHRS and CDR2 YFSETQ. Germline trimming cut 2 bases from V and 2 bases from J; bases unmatched to any gene: 4. The CDR3 has 15 residues. The chain's CDR3 is CASSLSTGGNYGYTF. The DNA for the CDR3 is TGCGCCAGCAGCTTATCGACAGGGGGGAACTATGGCTACACCTTC.

This clonotype has just one count. V gene TRBV7-2 combines with J gene TRBJ1-2; 7 nucleotides match TRBD1. Germline V gives CDR1 SGHTA, CDR2 FQGNSA. After removal of 5 bases from V and 10 bases from J, the junction contained 13 bases not matched to a gene. The CDR3 runs 14 residues. CDR3 region: CASSPGQRFNDYTF. The CDR3 region has the DNA TGTGCCAGCAGCCCGGGACAGCGCTTTAACGACTACACCTTC.

This chain links TRBV5-1 with TRBJ1-6, with TRBD1 matching over 9 bases. CDR1 and CDR2 from the germline V gene are SGHRS and YFSETQ. J lost 10 bases, V lost 4 bases, and 9 bases had no gene match. This CDR3 is built from 15 residues. CDR3 loop: CASSPSTGGESPLHF. CDR3 DNA: TGCGCCAGCAGCCCGTCGACAGGGGGAGAATCACCCCTCCACTTT.

The V gene is TRBV20-1, the J gene TRBJ2-1; TRBD2 matches 10 bases. V gave up 6 bases and J gave up 5 bases; unmatched junction bases: 10. The germline gives CDR1 DFQATT, CDR2 SNEGSKA (reference sequence). This CDR3 comprises 15 residues. CDR3 in amino acids: CSALAGASGDNEQFF. CDR3 nucleotide sequence: TGCAGTGCGCTAGCGGGAGCGTCGGGCGACAATGAGCAGTTCTTC.

In its sample, this clonotype was seen a few times. The chain joins TRBV5-1 to TRBJ2-2; D not resolved. With 1 base removed from V and 7 bases from J, the gap between germline ends came to 5 bases. CDR3 length equals 12 residues. Germline V gene lookup returns CDR1 SGHRS and CDR2 YFSETQ. The chain's CDR3 is CASSLNVGELFF. Here the CDR3 DNA reads TGCGCCAGCAGCTTGAATGTCGGGGAGCTGTTTTTT.

The J gene is TRBJ1-2, the V gene TRBV7-2, with TRBD1 matching 8 bases. The CDR3 sequence is 14 residues long. J lost 0 bases, V lost 5 bases, and 2 bases had no gene match. The germline V gene encodes CDR1 SGHTA and CDR2 FQGNSA. CDR3 in amino acids: CASSRTGSNYGYTF. The CDR3 bases are TGTGCCAGCAGCCGGACAGGGTCTAACTATGGCTACACCTTC. Together with reference TRBV7-2 and TRBJ1-2, the CDR3 gives the full variable domain: GAGVSQSPSNKVTEKGKDVELRCDPISGHTALYWYRQSLGQGLEFLIYFQGNSAPDKSGLPSDRFSAERTGGSVSTLTIQRTQQEDSAVYLCASSRTGSNYGYTFGSGTRLTVV.

J is TRBJ1-6 and V is TRBV27, with TRBD1 matching 10 bases. Germline CDR1 reads MNHEY; CDR2 reads SMNVEV (reference sequence). The CDR3 extends over 14 amino acids. The trim removed 5 bases at V and 18 bases at J, leaving 13 bases unmatched. CDR3 nucleotides: TGTGCCAGCAGTCCCCGGGACAGGGGAATCTCCCCCCACTTT. It specifies CASSPRDRGISPHF.

Of note for this clonotype: One junction end does not reproduce the germline sequence, and a read error may be involved. The chain employs TRBV7-9 and TRBJ2-4, with D possibly matching TRBD2 (6 bases). The CDR3 spans 13 residues. CDR1 is SEHNR, CDR2 FQNEAQ, per germline (reference sequence). CDR3 coding DNA: TGTGCCAGCAGCTCCTCATCCGGGACTGCCTGGTTTTTC. This sequence encodes CASSSSSGTAWFF. The entire variable domain, with the rest obtained from reference TRBV7-9 and TRBJ2-4, is as follows: DTGVSQNPRHKITKRGQNVTFRCDPISEHNRLYWYRQTLGQGPEFLTYFQNEAQLEKSRLLSDRFSAERPKGSFSTLEIQRTEQGDSAMYLCASSSSSGTAWFFGAGTRLSVL.

This clonotype was picked up a small number of times. This chain connects TRBV20-1 to TRBJ2-3; TRBD1 matches 7 bases. The CDR3 length is 19 residues. Germline V gene data show CDR1 as DFQATT and CDR2 as SNEGSKA (reference sequence). Losses at the gene ends were 3 bases for V and 4 bases for J; bases not matched to a gene: 22. The DNA for the CDR3 is TGCAGTGCTAGGGCCTACGGTGAAGGGGGCGCCCCTTCAGCAGATACGCAGTATTTT. Translated, it gives CSARAYGEGGAPSADTQYF.

Worth noting for this clonotype: This sequence may be a read error, since a much larger clone differs from it by one base. The chain is built from TRBV10-3 and TRBJ2-5; D unresolved. Germline V CDR1 and CDR2: ENHRY, SYGVKD. The CDR3 runs 12 residues. V lost 4 bases and J 11 bases, leaving 14 bases between the germline ends. This CDR3 is CAISAPRNEQYF. CDR3 sequence (DNA): TGTGCCATCAGTGCCCCACGTAATGAGCAGTACTTC.

The chain recombines TRBV7-6 with TRBJ1-5, with a tentative D call TRBD1 (5 bases). The length of the CDR3 is 14 residues. V dropped 2 bases and J dropped 5 bases, with 10 bases sitting between them. CDR1 SGHVS and CDR2 FNYEAQ come from the germline V gene. The CDR3 DNA reads TGTGCCAGCAGCTTATCTGGGGCTGATCAGCCCCAGCATTTT. Translating it yields CASSLSGADQPQHF.

This clonotype came up once. V usage is TRBV20-1 and J usage is TRBJ1-1; the match to TRBD1 covers 7 bases. V was clipped by 3 bases and J by 8 bases; unmatched bases: 18. Germline CDR1 DFQATT, CDR2 SNEGSKA (reference sequence). CDR3 length equals 16 residues. CDR3 in DNA: TGCAGTGCTAGTCCCGGGACAGCCTACGAATCTTCGGAAGCTTTCTTT. It specifies CSASPGTAYESSEAFF.

This clonotype was seen a handful of times. The V gene is TRBV20-1, the J gene TRBJ2-4, with 11 bases identical to TRBD1. Trimming removed 6 bases from V and 9 bases from J; junction bases left unmatched: 7. CDR1 is DFQATT, CDR2 SNEGSKA, per germline (reference sequence). CDR3 length: 13 residues. CDR3 in amino acids: CSATGQGVVIQYF. The CDR3 DNA follows: TGCAGTGCCACGGGACAGGGGGTAGTCATTCAGTACTTC.

The V and J genes are TRBV5-1 and TRBJ2-1, with D perhaps assigned TRBD1 or TRBD2 (5 bases each). Germline-derived CDR1 and CDR2 are SGHRS and YFSETQ. V gave up 1 base and J gave up 4 bases, with 9 bases separating them. This CDR3 region has 14 residues. CDR3 amino acids: CASSLWDQYNEQFF. The DNA for the CDR3 is TGCGCCAGCAGCTTGTGGGACCAATACAATGAGCAGTTCTTC.